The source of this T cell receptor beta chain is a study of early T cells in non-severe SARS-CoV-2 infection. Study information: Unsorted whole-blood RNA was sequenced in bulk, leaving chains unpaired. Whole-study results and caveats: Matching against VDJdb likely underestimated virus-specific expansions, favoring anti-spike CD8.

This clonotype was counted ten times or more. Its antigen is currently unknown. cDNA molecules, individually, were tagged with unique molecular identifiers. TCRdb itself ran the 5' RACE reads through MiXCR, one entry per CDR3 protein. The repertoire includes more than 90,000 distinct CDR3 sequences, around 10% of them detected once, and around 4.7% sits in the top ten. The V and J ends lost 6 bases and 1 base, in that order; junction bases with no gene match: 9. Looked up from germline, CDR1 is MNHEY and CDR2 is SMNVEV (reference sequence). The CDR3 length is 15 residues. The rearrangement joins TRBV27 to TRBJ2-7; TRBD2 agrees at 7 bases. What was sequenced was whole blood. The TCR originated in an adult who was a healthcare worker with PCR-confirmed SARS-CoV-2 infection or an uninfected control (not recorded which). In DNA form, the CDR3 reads TGTGCCAGCAGAGTACTAGCGCCCGAGTCCTACGAGCAGTACTTC. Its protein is CASRVLAPESYEQYF.